Listed here are 24 T cell receptor beta chains from one sample, sequenced in a study of blood T cell repertoires in COVID-19. The repertoire was sequenced with immunoSEQ multiplex PCR; TCRdb's copy has only in-frame clones and lacks some. The sample has 200,000 or so clones; 88% are singletons. Sequencing used peripheral blood. The source is a woman between 55 and 75 years old with acute or convalescent COVID-19.

The rearrangement joins TRBV27 to TRBJ2-5, with TRBD1 matching over 7 bases. CDR1 MNHEY and CDR2 SMNVEV come from the germline V gene (reference sequence). The V gene end was trimmed by 3 bases and the J gene end by 4 bases; junction bases not matched to a gene: 8. This CDR3 region has 15 residues. CDR3 nucleotide sequence: TGTGCCAGCAGTTTTCCGGGACAGTCTAGAGAGACCCAGTACTTC. This codes for CASSFPGQSRETQYF.

The chain employs TRBV27 and TRBJ1-5, with a weak D call TRBD1 (6 bases). CDR3 length: 16 residues. Germline loops: CDR1 MNHEY, CDR2 SMNVEV (reference sequence). V gave up 1 base and J gave up 0 bases, with 10 bases separating them. The DNA of the CDR3 is TGTGCCAGCAGTTTATTAGCAGGGGATAGCAATCAGCCCCAGCATTTT. Amino acid sequence: CASSLLAGDSNQPQHF.

The rearrangement joins TRBV19 to TRBJ1-5, with 9 bases that match TRBD1. This CDR3 has 23 amino acids. V shed 1 base and J 4 bases; nucleotides not matched to a gene: 26. Germline CDR1 and CDR2: LNHDA and SQIVND (reference sequence). The CDR3 DNA sequence: TGTGCCAGTAGTATAGTTAGGGGACAGGGACCTACAACGACCATTGCAAGAAATCAGCCCCAGCATTTT. This codes for CASSIVRGQGPTTTIARNQPQHF.

The chain recombines TRBV3-1 (or the pseudogene TRBV3-2) with TRBJ2-3, with 10 bases matching TRBD2. CDR3 size: 16 residues. V lost 4 bases, J lost 2 bases, and 6 bases stayed unmatched. The V gene's germline CDR1 is LGHDT and CDR2 YNNKEL (reference sequence). CDR3 sequence reads: CASSRQLAGNTDTQYF. CDR3 bases: TGTGCCAGCAGCCGTCAACTAGCGGGAAACACAGATACGCAGTATTTT.

This chain uses TRBV10-3 with TRBJ1-5; perhaps TRBD1 as D (6 bases). CDR1 and CDR2 (germline): ENHRY, SYGVKD. The CDR3 is 17 amino acids. V was clipped by 2 bases and J by 1 base, with 15 bases between them. This chain's CDR3 is CAISEGMGGQSNQPQHF. In DNA form, the CDR3 reads TGTGCCATCAGTGAGGGGATGGGGGGGCAGAGCAATCAGCCCCAGCATTTT.

The rearrangement links TRBV6-1 to TRBJ1-6, with TRBD1 matching over 8 bases. With V trimmed by 0 bases and J by 6 bases, 10 bases remained unmatched. The CDR3 is 18 amino acids. Looked up from germline, CDR1 is MNHNS and CDR2 is SASEGT. The CDR3: CASSEARQGRLGNSPLHF. CDR3 sequence (DNA): TGTGCCAGCAGTGAAGCGAGACAGGGGAGGCTTGGTAATTCACCCCTCCACTTT.

The chain links TRBV7-2 to TRBJ2-3; D not certain. The germline CDR1 and CDR2 sequences are SGHTA and FQGNSA. This CDR3 region has 11 residues. V dropped 5 bases and J dropped 6 bases, with 6 bases sitting between them. In DNA form, the CDR3 reads TGTGCCAGCAGCGGCTTGGATACGCAGTATTTT. Its protein product is CASSGLDTQYF.

This sequence joins TRBV6-5 and TRBJ2-7, with TRBD1 identical over 10 bases. CDR1 is MNHEY and CDR2 is SVGAGI in the germline V gene. The CDR3 length is 14 residues. The trim removed 2 bases at V and 2 bases at J, leaving 0 bases unmatched. The DNA of the CDR3 is TGTGCCAGCAGTTACGACAGGGGGCCCTACGAGCAGTACTTC. Its protein is CASSYDRGPYEQYF.

This chain uses TRBV5-1 with TRBJ1-2, with D perhaps matching TRBD1 (6 bases). V was cut by 4 bases and J by 0 bases, with 10 bases left in between. Looked up from germline, CDR1 is SGHRS and CDR2 is YFSETQ. This CDR3 has 14 amino acids. In nucleotides, the CDR3 is TGCGCCAGCAGCGCAGGGGCCGCTAACTATGGCTACACCTTC. It translates to CASSAGAANYGYTF. The whole variable domain, remainder taken from reference TRBV5-1 and TRBJ1-2, is KAGVTQTPRYLIKTRGQQVTLSCSPISGHRSVSWYQQTPGQGLQFLFEYFSETQRNKGNFPGRFSGRQFSNSRSEMNVSTLELGDSALYLCASSAGAANYGYTFGSGTRLTVV.

The chain employs TRBV18 and TRBJ2-7, with 8 bases matching TRBD2. The ends lost 3 bases at V and 4 bases at J; junction bases unmatched: 2. Germline values: CDR1 KGHSH, CDR2 LQKENI. The CDR3 sequence is 13 residues long. The CDR3 DNA reads TGTGCCAGCTCACCGGGACTAGGATACGAGCAGTACTTC. Its protein is CASSPGLGYEQYF.

On this clone itself: The junction and the germline gene differ at one end; a read error may be behind it. V usage is TRBV7-3 and J usage is TRBJ1-2; TRBD1 matches at 7 bases. There are 12 residues in the CDR3. Per the germline V gene, CDR1 is SGHTA and CDR2 is FQGTGA. The DNA of the CDR3 is TGTGCCAGCAGCTTAACTGGGACAGTTCTATGGTTC. Its protein is CASSLTGTVLWF.

The V gene is TRBV19, the J gene TRBJ1-5, with D perhaps TRBD1 (5 bases). This CDR3 has 13 residues. Deletions cut 7 bases from V and 4 bases from J, with 11 bases between. Per germline, CDR1 LNHDA and CDR2 SQIVND (reference sequence). CDR3 region: CASTTRGNQPQHF. Written as DNA, the CDR3 is TGTGCCAGTACTACACGGGGGAATCAGCCCCAGCATTTT.

The chain combines TRBV7-9 with TRBJ2-4, with a possible D match to TRBD2 (5 bases). Trimming took off 5 bases at V and 3 bases at J, with 14 bases between the two ends. CDR3 length equals 15 residues. CDR1 is SEHNR and CDR2 is FQNEAQ in the germline V gene (reference sequence). The CDR3 sequence: CASSTEGLSKNIQYF. The CDR3 DNA follows: TGTGCCAGCAGCACAGAGGGTCTGAGCAAAAACATTCAGTACTTC.

The genes are TRBV18 and TRBJ2-5; D gene ambiguous. Trimming stripped 5 bases from V and 1 base from J, with 8 bases between. The CDR3 is 13 residues long. Germline V CDR1 and CDR2: KGHSH, LQKENI. The CDR3, as DNA: TGTGCCAGCTCATCAGGTTCCCAAGAGACCCAGTACTTC. Translation: CASSSGSQETQYF.

This clone turned up a few times. The genes are TRBV7-2 and TRBJ2-7, with a weak D call TRBD2 (6 bases). Germline CDR1 SGHTA, CDR2 FQGNSA. Trimming shortened V by 4 bases and J by 0 bases, and 19 bases separated the two germline ends. This CDR3 comprises 17 residues. The CDR3 protein is CASSSSTVRGYSYEQYF. The CDR3 DNA follows: TGTGCCAGCAGCTCCTCCACGGTGCGGGGCTACTCCTACGAGCAGTACTTC.

The chain uses TRBV28 and TRBJ2-4; perhaps TRBD2 as D (5 bases). The CDR3 has 15 amino acids. V lost 3 bases, J lost 0 bases, and 9 bases lay in between. Germline CDR1 is MDHEN and CDR2 is SYDVKM. The CDR3 sequence: CASSFRGLAKNIQYF. CDR3 bases: TGTGCCAGCAGTTTCCGAGGACTAGCCAAAAACATTCAGTACTTC.

V is TRBV7-9 and J is TRBJ1-2; possible D gene TRBD1, 5 bases. Germline CDR1 reads SEHNR; CDR2 reads FQNEAQ (reference sequence). This CDR3 has 13 amino acids. V was pared by 5 bases and J by 4 bases, with 11 bases between. The CDR3 DNA reads as TGTGCCAGCAGCCCCGGGGGGTCCTATGGCTACACCTTC. Protein sequence: CASSPGGSYGYTF.

V usage is TRBV4-1 and J usage is TRBJ2-4; 8 bases match TRBD2. The ends lost 4 bases at V and 1 base at J; junction bases unmatched: 6. Per the germline V gene, CDR1 is MGHRA and CDR2 is YSYEKL. The CDR3 has 16 residues. The CDR3 loop is CASSPRIAGAKNIQYF. CDR3 in DNA: TGCGCCAGCAGCCCTAGGATAGCGGGGGCCAAAAACATTCAGTACTTC.

This sequence joins TRBV18 and TRBJ2-3; a weak D match, TRBD2 (6 bases). This CDR3 comprises 16 residues. Trimming took off 3 bases at V and 0 bases at J, with 13 bases between the two ends. The germline V gene encodes CDR1 KGHSH and CDR2 LQKENI. The CDR3 bases are TGTGCCAGCTCACCTTTCCGGGGGTCTAGCACAGATACGCAGTATTTT. It translates to CASSPFRGSSTDTQYF.

CDR3 in DNA: TGTGCCAGTAGTATGGGGACTGAGGGGAGTACGCAGTATTTT. Protein: CASSMGTEGSTQYF. The rearrangement links TRBV19 to TRBJ2-3; D might be TRBD2 (6 bases). Germline V gene data show CDR1 as LNHDA and CDR2 as SQIVND (reference sequence). This CDR3 is built from 14 residues. Trimming pared 3 bases from V and 8 bases from J, leaving 15 bases between.

This sequence joins TRBV19 and TRBJ1-5; D gene unclear. This CDR3 contains 15 residues. The germline V gene has CDR1 LNHDA and CDR2 SQIVND (reference sequence). Trimming cost V 7 bases and J 6 bases, with 19 bases left between them. CDR3 protein: CASTNSGLAAQPQHF. Here the CDR3 DNA reads TGTGCCAGTACCAACAGCGGACTAGCGGCTCAGCCCCAGCATTTT.

V is TRBV6-4 and J is TRBJ2-6; TRBD1 matches 8 bases. The CDR3 consists of 16 residues. CDR1 and CDR2 from the germline V gene are MRHNA and SNTAGT. V gave up 6 bases and J gave up 1 base; unmatched junction bases: 5. The CDR3 nucleotides are TGTGCCAGCAGCGGGACAGGCGGTTCTGGGGCCAACGTCCTGACTTTC. Its translation is CASSGTGGSGANVLTF.

The chain links TRBV18 to TRBJ2-5, with D unresolved. Germline assignment: CDR1 KGHSH and CDR2 LQKENI. Trimming stripped 5 bases from V and 5 bases from J, with 6 bases between. The CDR3 is 11 amino acids. The CDR3 here is CASSSVETQYF. The CDR3 DNA sequence: TGTGCCAGCTCATCAGTGGAGACCCAGTACTTC.

V gene TRBV6-5 combines with J gene TRBJ2-1, with a weak D call TRBD2 (6 bases). The CDR3 runs 13 residues. The V gene lost 6 bases and the J gene lost 12 bases, with 18 bases spanning the gap. Germline CDR1 MNHEY, CDR2 SVGAGI. The DNA of the CDR3 is TGTGCCAGCAGATCTAGGGACTTCCGCGGGCAGTTCTTC. Translation gives CASRSRDFRGQFF.